Presented here are 20 T cell receptor beta chains from one specimen sequenced in a study of blood T cell repertoires in COVID-19. The table came from immunoSEQ multiplex PCR; TCRdb's copy has only in-frame clones and leaves some out. Here the sample spans about 200,000 clones, around nine tenths being singletons. The sequenced sample was peripheral blood. Receptors were obtained from a human donor in a cohort sampled during active COVID-19.

The chain links TRBV2 to TRBJ1-1; no clear D gene. CDR3 length equals 15 residues. V was pared by 4 bases and J by 7 bases, with 19 bases between. Germline CDR1 SNHLY, CDR2 FYNNEI. CDR3 sequence reads: CASSGPGPRRDEAFF. In DNA form, the CDR3 reads TGTGCCAGCAGTGGTCCAGGACCGCGCCGGGATGAAGCTTTCTTT.

The V and J genes are TRBV5-1 and TRBJ1-6, with D possibly TRBD1 on 6 matching bases. CDR3 length equals 18 residues. Trimming took off 4 bases at V and 7 bases at J, with 24 bases between the two ends. The V gene's germline CDR1 is SGHRS and CDR2 YFSETQ. The CDR3 DNA sequence: TGCGCCAGCAGCAACCCGAACAGGGCCGGGGCGATAAATTCACCCCTCCACTTT. Its protein is CASSNPNRAGAINSPLHF.

The V gene is TRBV19, the J gene TRBJ2-2; tentatively, D is TRBD1 (6 bases). CDR3 length: 15 residues. Germline-derived CDR1 and CDR2 are LNHDA and SQIVND (reference sequence). Trimming took off 6 bases at V and 3 bases at J, with 14 bases between the two ends. The CDR3 DNA sequence: TGTGCCAGTAGGGGGTGGGGGCGGGACACCGGGGAGCTGTTTTTT. Translated, it gives CASRGWGRDTGELFF. Complete variable domain (other parts from reference TRBV19 and TRBJ2-2): DGGITQSPKYLFRKEGQNVTLSCEQNLNHDAMYWYRQDPGQGLRLIYYSQIVNDFQKGDIAEGYSVSREKKESFPLTVTSAQKNPTAFYLCASRGWGRDTGELFFGEGSRLTVL.

The rearrangement joins TRBV4-1 to TRBJ2-5; D gene ambiguous. V gave up 0 bases and J gave up 1 base, with 12 bases separating them. Germline V gives CDR1 MGHRA, CDR2 YSYEKL. The CDR3 consists of 16 residues. In nucleotides, the CDR3 is TGCGCCAGCAGCCAAGATCGTAGCTACACCCAAGAGACCCAGTACTTC. This encodes CASSQDRSYTQETQYF.

This chain joins TRBV4-3 and TRBJ2-5, with D possibly being TRBD2 (5 bases). The germline V gene encodes CDR1 LGHNA and CDR2 YSLEER. The CDR3 extends over 15 amino acids. V lost 0 bases and J 5 bases, leaving 13 bases between the germline ends. CDR3 region: CASSQDPGFKETQYF. CDR3 DNA: TGCGCCAGCAGCCAAGACCCGGGGTTCAAGGAGACCCAGTACTTC.

The chain couples TRBV19 to TRBJ2-7, with a weak D call TRBD1 (6 bases). Trimming took 5 bases from V and 5 from J, leaving 13 bases between them. CDR1 and CDR2 from the germline V gene are LNHDA and SQIVND (reference sequence). CDR3 length: 13 amino acids. The DNA of the CDR3 is TGTGCCAGTAGTGTTATGGACAGCCACGAGCAGTACTTC. Its protein is CASSVMDSHEQYF.

The chain is built from TRBV7-2 and TRBJ1-5; D is ambiguous. Trimming took off 5 bases at V and 1 base at J, with 9 bases between the two ends. There are 14 residues in the CDR3. The germline V gene has CDR1 SGHTA and CDR2 FQGNSA. The CDR3 spells CASSPGSSNQPQHF. The CDR3 DNA reads as TGTGCCAGCAGCCCGGGGAGCAGCAATCAGCCCCAGCATTTT.

About this clone itself: Other DNA sequences from this sample encode an identical CDR3 as well. V gene TRBV2 combines with J gene TRBJ1-5; 10 positions match TRBD1. This CDR3 has 13 amino acids. Germline loops: CDR1 SNHLY, CDR2 FYNNEI. J gave up 4 bases and V 7 bases, and 1 base lay outside the gene matches. DNA for the CDR3: TGTGCCAGCAAGGGACAGGGGAATCAGCCCCAGCATTTT. Amino acid sequence: CASKGQGNQPQHF.

V usage is TRBV9 and J usage is TRBJ2-3; 10 bases match TRBD2. V shed 4 bases, J shed 4 bases, and the junction held 3 bases outside the gene matches. In germline, CDR1 is SGDLS, CDR2 YYNGEE. The CDR3 runs 14 residues. CDR3 in amino acids: CASSSGLASDTQYF. CDR3 nucleotides: TGTGCCAGCAGCTCGGGACTAGCGTCAGATACGCAGTATTTT. The whole variable domain, filled in from reference TRBV9 and TRBJ2-3, reads DSGVTQTPKHLITATGQRVTLRCSPRSGDLSVYWYQQSLDQGLQFLIQYYNGEERAKGNILERFSAQQFPDLHSELNLSSLELGDSALYFCASSSGLASDTQYFGPGTRLTVL.

This chain joins TRBV9 and TRBJ2-3; D is ambiguous. Germline CDR1 reads SGDLS; CDR2 reads YYNGEE. This CDR3 comprises 13 residues. Trimming pared 0 bases from V and 9 bases from J, leaving 11 bases between. The CDR3 DNA is TGTGCCAGCAGCGTAGGTTCCAGGCAGACGCAGTATTTT. It specifies CASSVGSRQTQYF.

The chain joins TRBV29-1 to TRBJ1-2, with D possibly being TRBD1 (6 bases). V was trimmed by 3 bases and J by 0 bases, leaving 11 bases between them. This CDR3 comprises 14 residues. Germline-derived CDR1 and CDR2 are SQVTM and ANQGSEA. CDR3 coding DNA: TGCAGCGTTGAGACAGGACAAGCTAACTATGGCTACACCTTC. Amino acid sequence: CSVETGQANYGYTF.

The chain has TRBV5-1 and TRBJ2-5; D not resolved. The germline CDR1 and CDR2 sequences are SGHRS and YFSETQ. V was clipped by 0 bases and J by 3 bases, with 6 bases between them. This CDR3 contains 13 residues. The CDR3 sequence is CASSLDPEETQYF. The CDR3 DNA follows: TGCGCCAGCAGCTTGGATCCAGAAGAGACCCAGTACTTC.

The chain has TRBV5-6 and TRBJ2-7; D not certain. V was pared by 4 bases and J by 4 bases, with 9 bases between. This CDR3 spans 12 amino acids. Germline assignment: CDR1 SGHDT and CDR2 YYEEEE. CDR3 loop: CASSTRHYEQYF. The CDR3 nucleotides read TGTGCCAGCAGCACCCGACATTACGAGCAGTACTTC.

This sequence joins TRBV7-6 and TRBJ2-1, with 8 bases identical to TRBD2. With 1 base clipped from V and 5 bases from J, the junction kept 7 bases outside the gene matches. Germline assignment: CDR1 SGHVS and CDR2 FNYEAQ. The CDR3 contains 16 residues. The CDR3 reads CASSLVTSGSNNEQFF. CDR3 DNA sequence: TGTGCCAGCAGCTTAGTTACTAGCGGAAGTAACAATGAGCAGTTCTTC.

This chain joins TRBV6-2 or TRBV6-3 and TRBJ2-2; no reliable D call. The V end was cut by 5 bases, the J end by 1 base, with 5 bases between. Germline V gives CDR1 MNHEY, CDR2 SVGEGT. CDR3 length equals 13 residues. The CDR3 protein is CASSAVNTGELFF. The CDR3 region has the DNA TGTGCCAGCAGTGCAGTGAACACCGGGGAGCTGTTTTTT.

The J gene is TRBJ2-3, the V gene TRBV7-2, with 10 bases that match TRBD2. Losses at the gene ends were 4 bases for V and 5 bases for J; bases not matched to a gene: 9. The CDR3 extends over 16 amino acids. Per germline, CDR1 SGHTA and CDR2 FQGNSA. CDR3 residues: CASSSDLAGVLDTQYF. The CDR3 bases are TGTGCCAGCAGCTCCGATCTAGCGGGAGTTTTAGATACGCAGTATTTT.

DNA of the CDR3: TGTGCCAGCAGTTTTAACCGGGACAGACCCCAAGAGACCCAGTACTTC. It yields the protein CASSFNRDRPQETQYF. The chain recombines TRBV2 with TRBJ2-5; 7 nucleotides agree with TRBD1. Per the germline V gene, CDR1 is SNHLY and CDR2 is FYNNEI. J was trimmed by 1 base and V by 5 bases; bases with no gene match: 10. The CDR3 is 16 residues long.

The chain uses TRBV5-6 and TRBJ2-7, with 7 bases identical to TRBD1. Germline V gene lookup returns CDR1 SGHDT and CDR2 YYEEEE. After removal of 4 bases from V and 3 bases from J, the junction contained 4 bases not matched to a gene. There are 13 residues in the CDR3. The CDR3 is CASSTGAGYEQYF. The CDR3 region has the DNA TGTGCCAGCAGCACAGGGGCGGGCTACGAGCAGTACTTC.

The chain couples TRBV3-1 (or the pseudogene TRBV3-2) to TRBJ2-7, with TRBD1 matching over 7 bases. With 2 bases clipped from V and 4 bases from J, the junction kept 5 bases outside the gene matches. Per the germline V gene, CDR1 is LGHDT and CDR2 is YNNKEL (reference sequence). The CDR3 loop spans 14 amino acids. CDR3 sequence: CASSQLGGRYEQYF. Here the CDR3 DNA reads TGTGCCAGCAGCCAACTAGGGGGCAGGTACGAGCAGTACTTC.

This clone was picked up a small number of times. This chain joins TRBV19 and TRBJ1-5; no clear D. The CDR3 contains 14 residues. Germline CDR1 is LNHDA and CDR2 is SQIVND (reference sequence). V gave up 5 bases and J gave up 13 bases, with 21 bases separating them. The CDR3 reads CASSPRTSTLGQHF. CDR3 sequence (DNA): TGTGCCAGTAGTCCAAGGACTTCGACCTTGGGGCAGCATTTT.